The entry below describes one T cell receptor beta chain. The sample is drawn from a study of control samples from healthy donors and cancer patients. The ends were cut back, 5 bases at V and 0 bases at J, with 11 bases in the middle. Germline V gene lookup returns CDR1 MNHEY and CDR2 SVGAGI. There are 15 residues in the CDR3. Method: immunoSEQ multiplex PCR; TCRdb's copy keeps in-frame clones and lacks some. The table lists tens of thousands of clones, roughly 90% of them singletons. Sequencing was performed on PBMCs. The TCR originated in a man in his sixties with colorectal cancer. The rearrangement links TRBV6-5 to TRBJ1-3; perhaps TRBD1 as D (6 bases). The CDR3 sequence is CASSPGQTSGNTIYF. The CDR3 DNA is TGTGCCAGCAGTCCGGGACAAACCTCTGGAAACACCATATATTTT.